These 22 T cell receptor beta chains were all obtained from the same sample, sequenced in a study of patients and donors after allogeneic stem cell transplantation. TCRdb used MiXCR to reprocess the RT-PCR reads, holding one entry per CDR3 protein. The top ten clones hold 6% of a sample with about 960,000 distinct CDR3 sequences, about a sixth of them seen once. Sequences were obtained from blood, either unsorted or a sorted T cell fraction (not recorded which). The receptors shown here come from a human donor who was either an allogeneic HSCT recipient or a stem cell or donor lymphocyte infusion donor (not recorded which). It is not recorded whose cells these are; they may come from a transplant donor.

This clonotype was picked up many times. V and J are TRBV6-5 and TRBJ1-1; D gene unclear. Trimming took 6 bases from V and 5 from J, leaving 7 bases between them. CDR1 is MNHEY, CDR2 SVGAGI, per germline. This CDR3 spans 11 amino acids. This CDR3 reads CASREGTEAFF. The CDR3 DNA reads TGTGCCAGCAGGGAAGGAACTGAAGCTTTCTTT.

This clonotype came up a few times. V is TRBV29-1 and J is TRBJ1-2; D is possibly TRBD1 (5 bases). This CDR3 is built from 12 residues. Trimming shortened V by 3 bases and J by 7 bases, and 12 bases separated the two germline ends. Looked up from germline, CDR1 is SQVTM and CDR2 is ANQGSEA. This CDR3 reads CSVDLSRGGYTF. The CDR3, as DNA: TGCAGCGTTGATTTGTCAAGGGGTGGCTACACCTTC.

This clonotype was found a few times. This rearrangement joins TRBV2 to TRBJ1-2; D remains ambiguous. Germline V gives CDR1 SNHLY, CDR2 FYNNEI. This CDR3 comprises 14 residues. Between the trimmed V and J ends, which lost 2 bases and 3 bases, there was a span of 10 bases. The CDR3 sequence: CASSEIGQDYGYTF. In nucleotides, the CDR3 is TGTGCCAGCAGTGAAATAGGGCAGGACTATGGCTACACCTTC.

In this sample, this clonotype turned up a few times. The chain uses TRBV9 and TRBJ2-3, with 7 bases matching TRBD2. Germline V lookup: CDR1 SGDLS, CDR2 YYNGEE. The length of the CDR3 is 15 residues. Unmatched junction bases numbered 2, after V lost 0 bases and J lost 1 base. In DNA, the CDR3 is TGTGCCAGCAGCGTAGTCAGCGGGGGCACAGATACGCAGTATTTT. It specifies CASSVVSGGTDTQYF.

The chain joins TRBV20-1 to TRBJ2-3, with 13 bases identical to TRBD2. V lost 3 bases to trimming and J lost 6 bases; unmatched junction nucleotides: 9. CDR1 is DFQATT, CDR2 SNEGSKA, per germline (reference sequence). This CDR3 is built from 16 residues. The CDR3 DNA reads TGCAGTGCTAGGCGGGGACTAGCGGGATCCTCGGATACGCAGTATTTT. Protein sequence: CSARRGLAGSSDTQYF.

The chain combines TRBV10-3 with TRBJ1-3, with 8 bases that match TRBD1. Germline CDR1 is ENHRY and CDR2 is SYGVKD. This CDR3 has 15 residues. V lost 3 bases to trimming and J lost 5 bases; unmatched junction nucleotides: 6. The CDR3 is CAISDGTGKRNTIYF. The CDR3 DNA sequence: TGTGCCATCAGTGATGGGACAGGCAAAAGAAACACCATATATTTT.

In nucleotides, the CDR3 is TGTGCCAGCAGCTTGGCACGGGGGGCGTCCTACGAGCAGTACTTC. Translation: CASSLARGASYEQYF. The chain carries TRBV5-6 and TRBJ2-7; maybe TRBD2 (7 bases). The germline gives CDR1 SGHDT, CDR2 YYEEEE. The CDR3 extends over 15 amino acids. V was shortened by 0 bases and J by 1 base, with 11 bases between the two germline ends.

The V and J genes are TRBV6-1 and TRBJ1-1, with TRBD1 matching 8 bases. This CDR3 has 13 amino acids. The trim removed 7 bases at V and 4 bases at J, leaving 5 bases unmatched. In germline, CDR1 is MNHNS, CDR2 SASEGT. The CDR3 here is CASKLGTGTEAFF. In DNA form, the CDR3 reads TGTGCCAGCAAACTAGGGACAGGCACTGAAGCTTTCTTT.

The table lists this clonotype with a few counts. This chain links TRBV12-3 or TRBV12-4 with TRBJ1-6; D unclear. The CDR3 has 14 residues. The V and J ends lost 1 base and 7 bases respectively, with 8 bases between them. The chain's CDR3 is CASSLGTRNSPLHF. CDR3 nucleotides: TGTGCCAGCAGTTTAGGGACCCGAAATTCACCCCTCCACTTT.

This clonotype was counted once. The V and J genes are TRBV10-3 and TRBJ2-1; D gene ambiguous. The V and J ends lost 3 bases and 8 bases respectively, with 20 bases between them. Germline CDR1 and CDR2: ENHRY and SYGVKD. The length of the CDR3 is 16 residues. The CDR3 DNA reads TGTGCCATCAGTGACGGTGAGACTGGCCTTCCAGATGAGCAGTTCTTC. Translated, it gives CAISDGETGLPDEQFF.

The chain links TRBV7-9 to TRBJ1-1; D is ambiguous. CDR1 and CDR2 from the germline V gene are SEHNR and FQNEAQ (reference sequence). The CDR3 has 14 residues. V lost 3 bases and J 1 base, leaving 9 bases between the germline ends. The CDR3 region is CASSFGKPNTEAFF. DNA for the CDR3: TGTGCCAGCAGCTTCGGGAAGCCGAACACTGAAGCTTTCTTT.

The chain has TRBV2 and TRBJ1-1, with a tentative D call TRBD1 (5 bases). CDR3 length equals 15 residues. Per germline, CDR1 SNHLY and CDR2 FYNNEI. V lost 7 bases, J lost 1 base, and 16 bases lay in between. The CDR3, as DNA: TGTGCCAGCACTGACCGGGGCAGATCGAACACTGAAGCTTTCTTT. This gives the protein CASTDRGRSNTEAFF.

This sequence joins TRBV7-8 and TRBJ1-1, with no clear D. The V end lost 1 base, the J end lost 5 bases, and 14 bases lay between the germline ends. The germline V gene has CDR1 SGHVS and CDR2 FQNEAQ. The CDR3 loop spans 15 amino acids. The CDR3 loop reads CASSLEAAGLTEAFF. In DNA form, the CDR3 reads TGTGCCAGCAGCTTAGAGGCGGCGGGTTTGACTGAAGCTTTCTTT.

This rearrangement joins TRBV5-1 to TRBJ2-2; 9 bases line up with TRBD1. Trimming removed 4 bases from V and 5 bases from J; junction bases left unmatched: 6. The CDR3 totals 15 residues. CDR1 is SGHRS, CDR2 YFSETQ, per germline. The CDR3 coding sequence is TGCGCCAGCAGCCCCCCGGGACAGGGAACCGGGGAGCTGTTTTTT. It encodes CASSPPGQGTGELFF.

V and J are TRBV5-6 and TRBJ1-5; D gene uncertain. Trimming left V 4 bases short and J 4 bases short, with 15 bases between. The CDR3 covers 15 residues. Germline CDR1 SGHDT, CDR2 YYEEEE. The CDR3 coding sequence is TGTGCCAGCAGCCCGGGCGGTCCGGGGAATCAGCCCCAGCATTTT. It encodes CASSPGGPGNQPQHF.

This clonotype was seen a few times. This rearrangement joins TRBV10-3 to TRBJ1-3; D ambiguous. V lost 6 bases and J lost 4, with 13 bases in between. This CDR3 region has 14 residues. Germline assignment: CDR1 ENHRY and CDR2 SYGVKD. The CDR3 nucleotides are TGTGCCATCAGCATCAAGGGTGGAGGAAACACCATATATTTT. Protein: CAISIKGGGNTIYF.

This clonotype was counted only a few times. V is TRBV25-1 and J is TRBJ2-1; 14 nucleotides match TRBD2. Per germline, CDR1 MGHDK and CDR2 SYGVNS. CDR3 length: 20 amino acids. V lost 7 bases to trimming and J lost 0 bases; unmatched junction nucleotides: 14. DNA for the CDR3: TGTGCCAGCAAGGGGGAGGGGACTAGCGGGAGCCCCAGCTCCTACAATGAGCAGTTCTTC. Its translation: CASKGEGTSGSPSSYNEQFF.

The chain uses TRBV20-1 and TRBJ2-4; D call uncertain. In germline, CDR1 is DFQATT, CDR2 SNEGSKA (reference sequence). The V end was cut by 0 bases, the J end by 0 bases, with 15 bases between. The CDR3 covers 17 residues. DNA of the CDR3: TGCAGTGCTAGAGATCGTCTACACTTGAGAGCCAAAAACATTCAGTACTTC. Its translation: CSARDRLHLRAKNIQYF.

This clonotype has a count of ten or more. CDR3 protein: CASSPRNTEAFF. The CDR3 region has the DNA TGTGCCAGCAGCCCCAGGAACACTGAAGCTTTCTTT. The chain has TRBV12-3 or TRBV12-4 and TRBJ1-1; no definite D call. V lost 6 bases and J 1 base, leaving 6 bases between the germline ends. The CDR3 runs to 12 residues.

This clonotype appeared a few times. This chain links TRBV20-1 with TRBJ1-2; 7 bases map to TRBD1. Unmatched junction bases numbered 9, after V lost 5 bases and J lost 6 bases. The CDR3 extends over 13 amino acids. Germline loops: CDR1 DFQATT, CDR2 SNEGSKA (reference sequence). CDR3 residues: CSALTTGRDGYTF. CDR3 coding DNA: TGCAGTGCTCTAACGACAGGGCGCGATGGCTACACCTTC.

In its sample, this clonotype was seen a few times. V gene TRBV4-1 combines with J gene TRBJ2-1; D is uncertain. The CDR3 spans 14 residues. Trimming pared 5 bases from V and 6 bases from J, leaving 14 bases between. Germline V gene lookup returns CDR1 MGHRA and CDR2 YSYEKL. The CDR3 DNA reads as TGCGCCAGCAGCGCGAGAGAAGCCAGCAATGAGCAGTTCTTC. Translation gives CASSAREASNEQFF.

In this sample, this clonotype turned up many times. The chain carries TRBV4-1 and TRBJ1-2; the D is unclear. The CDR3 spans 14 residues. CDR1 and CDR2 (germline): MGHRA, YSYEKL. V lost 0 bases to trimming and J lost 2 bases, with 7 bases between them. The CDR3 DNA follows: TGCGCCAGCAGCCAAGAGTCCGGAAACTATGGCTACACCTTC. This translates into CASSQESGNYGYTF.